A single sample gave rise to the 21 T cell receptor beta chains below, sequenced in a study of T cells in Graves' hyperthyroidism and ophthalmopathy. TCR beta CDR3 regions were amplified from RNA transcripts. First-round RT-PCR with HTBI primers amplified the TCR CDR3 region. TCRdb reprocessed the multiplex PCR reads with MiXCR, giving one entry per CDR3 protein. The table has 450,000 to 700,000 distinct CDR3 sequences, just over 45% seen once. Sequences were obtained from peripheral blood or thyroid tissue (not recorded which). The receptor set was obtained from an adult woman with Graves' disease, either hyperthyroidism or ophthalmopathy (not recorded which).

This clonotype was observed many times. The chain uses TRBV20-1 and TRBJ1-2; 7 bases are shared with TRBD1. Germline lookup yields CDR1 DFQATT and CDR2 SNEGSKA (reference sequence). The CDR3 has 13 residues. The trim removed 3 bases at V and 3 bases at J, leaving 4 bases unmatched. As DNA, the CDR3 is TGCAGTGCTAGTGGAGGGGGCTACTATGGCTACACCTTC. It is translated as CSASGGGYYGYTF.

The DNA for the CDR3 is TGTGCCAGCAGCTTATTGGGACGCCGGCGGGATACGCAGTATTTT. Encoded protein: CASSLLGRRRDTQYF. This chain links TRBV7-9 with TRBJ2-3; D possibly matches TRBD1 or TRBD2 (5 bases each). V was shortened by 2 bases and J by 6 bases, with 15 bases between the two germline ends. Looked up from germline, CDR1 is SEHNR and CDR2 is FQNEAQ (reference sequence). CDR3 length: 15 amino acids.

This chain connects TRBV15 to TRBJ2-7, with TRBD1 identical over 8 bases. CDR3 length: 14 amino acids. The germline CDR1 and CDR2 sequences are LNHNV and YYDKDF (reference sequence). V lost 1 base to trimming and J lost 3 bases; unmatched junction nucleotides: 2. CDR3 sequence reads: CATSRGTGHYEQYF. DNA of the CDR3: TGTGCCACCAGCAGAGGGACAGGGCACTACGAGCAGTACTTC.

This chain connects TRBV20-1 to TRBJ1-1; D may be TRBD1 (5 bases). The germline V and J ends were trimmed by 3 bases and 3 bases, with 20 bases remaining between them. Germline CDR1 and CDR2: DFQATT and SNEGSKA (reference sequence). The CDR3 extends over 16 amino acids. In DNA form, the CDR3 reads TGCAGTGCTAGTGCATCGGGGACGGGTAGCGACACTGAAGCTTTCTTT. It codes for CSASASGTGSDTEAFF.

This clonotype came up many times. The chain joins TRBV7-2 to TRBJ2-7; 9 nucleotides line up with TRBD2. Germline assignment: CDR1 SGHTA and CDR2 FQGNSA. Trimming cost V 3 bases and J 3 bases; bases outside gene matches: 3. This CDR3 is 14 amino acids long. For the CDR3, the DNA is TGTGCCAGCAGCTTTAGCGGGAGAAACTACGAGCAGTACTTC. It encodes CASSFSGRNYEQYF.

This chain uses TRBV25-1 with TRBJ2-5; TRBD2 might be the D (7 bases). The CDR3 has 14 amino acids. The ends were cut back, 10 bases at V and 3 bases at J, with 18 bases in the middle. Germline CDR1 and CDR2: MGHDK and SYGVNS. CDR3 coding DNA: TGTGCCACCAGGGGCTGGGCGGGAGAAGAGACCCAGTACTTC. It specifies CATRGWAGEETQYF.

The rearrangement uses TRBV5-4 and TRBJ2-5; D might be TRBD2 (5 bases). Germline lookup yields CDR1 SGHNT and CDR2 YYREEE (reference sequence). The CDR3 length is 14 residues. The germline V and J ends were trimmed by 4 bases and 4 bases, with 14 bases remaining between them. CDR3 amino acids: CASSPRASRETQYF. The CDR3 DNA reads TGTGCCAGCAGCCCGCGGGCTAGCCGAGAGACCCAGTACTTC.

This clonotype was detected many times. The chain recombines TRBV6-4 with TRBJ1-1; 9 bases are shared with TRBD1. V shed 8 bases and J 6 bases; nucleotides not matched to a gene: 19. CDR1 is MRHNA, CDR2 SNTAGT, per germline. This CDR3 region has 17 residues. In nucleotides, the CDR3 is TGTGCCAGCCTCCTTCCGGATACAGGGGGCAATTTGGCTGAAGCTTTCTTT. Its translation: CASLLPDTGGNLAEAFF.

The chain has TRBV28 and TRBJ2-2; no clear D. The CDR3 spans 13 residues. Germline V CDR1 and CDR2: MDHEN, SYDVKM. The germline V and J ends were trimmed by 0 bases and 7 bases, with 6 bases remaining between them. CDR3 in amino acids: CASSLWEGGELFF. Here the CDR3 DNA reads TGTGCCAGCAGTTTATGGGAAGGCGGGGAGCTGTTTTTT.

This sequence joins TRBV5-1 and TRBJ1-4, with 10 bases fitting TRBD1. With V trimmed by 3 bases and J by 6 bases, 5 bases remained unmatched. The CDR3 is 15 amino acids. The V gene's germline CDR1 is SGHRS and CDR2 YFSETQ. The chain's CDR3 is CASSSTGTGDEKLFF. The CDR3 bases are TGCGCCAGCAGCTCCACCGGGACAGGGGATGAAAAACTGTTTTTT.

This clonotype was picked up many times. The rearrangement joins TRBV25-1 to TRBJ2-7; D remains unclear. Germline lookup yields CDR1 MGHDK and CDR2 SYGVNS. V dropped 4 bases and J dropped 0 bases, with 4 bases sitting between them. The CDR3 has 12 amino acids. The CDR3 reads CASSAASYEQYF. The CDR3 DNA is TGTGCCAGCAGTGCGGCCTCCTACGAGCAGTACTTC.

Note on this clonotype: This could be a read error, since a much larger clone is one nucleotide away. The CDR3 sequence: CASSLRVGTGELFF. In DNA form, the CDR3 reads TGTGCCAGCAGTCTCCGCGTGGGGACCGGGGAGCTGTTTTTT. The chain uses TRBV12-3 or TRBV12-4 and TRBJ2-2; D gene ambiguous. CDR3 length equals 14 residues. V shed 5 bases and J shed 5 bases, with 12 bases lying between them.

The sample holds many counts of this clonotype. The genes are TRBV5-8 and TRBJ1-2; D unresolved. The CDR3 is 16 residues long. CDR1 and CDR2 (germline): SGHTS, YDEGEE. The V end was cut by 5 bases, the J end by 6 bases, with 23 bases between. CDR3 loop: CASSSLQMDGSNGYTF. The CDR3 DNA is TGTGCCAGCAGTTCTCTGCAGATGGACGGCAGTAATGGCTACACCTTC.

This chain links TRBV30 with TRBJ1-2, with D perhaps TRBD1 (6 bases). The length of the CDR3 is 15 residues. The germline V gene encodes CDR1 GTSNPN and CDR2 SVGIG (reference sequence). The germline V and J ends were trimmed by 1 base and 3 bases, with 15 bases remaining between them. CDR3 region: CAWSAQFGQYYGYTF. The CDR3 nucleotides read TGTGCCTGGAGTGCTCAGTTTGGACAGTACTATGGCTACACCTTC.

The chain carries TRBV24-1 and TRBJ2-5, with 12 bases matching TRBD1. Germline assignment: CDR1 KGHDR and CDR2 SFDVKD. The ends lost 4 bases at V and 3 bases at J; junction bases unmatched: 5. The CDR3 length is 16 residues. Here the CDR3 reads CATSEAGTGGEETQYF. Here the CDR3 DNA reads TGTGCCACCAGTGAGGCCGGGACAGGGGGCGAAGAGACCCAGTACTTC.

This chain links TRBV12-3 or TRBV12-4 with TRBJ1-2, with D perhaps TRBD1 (6 bases). The CDR3 is 18 residues long. Trimming took off 8 bases at V and 2 bases at J, with 27 bases between the two ends. The CDR3 bases are TGTGCCAGCCACTTAGTGGAGCGCGGGGGGCGAGTGAACTATGGCTACACCTTC. Translated, it gives CASHLVERGGRVNYGYTF.

The chain carries TRBV20-1 and TRBJ2-7, with D possibly being TRBD2 (6 bases). The J call is in doubt because the DNA end fits TRBJ2-1 better. This CDR3 is built from 16 residues. Germline CDR1 is DFQATT and CDR2 is SNEGSKA (reference sequence). This chain's CDR3 is CSAREDRRGPYNEQFF. CDR3 coding DNA: TGCAGTGCTAGAGAGGACCGGCGGGGACCATACAATGAGCAGTTCTTC.

On this clonotype: A much larger clone sits a single nucleotide away, making a read error possible. V usage is TRBV20-1 and J usage is TRBJ2-5, with no clear D. CDR3 size: 16 residues. Trimming took 0 bases from V and 4 from J, leaving 18 bases between them. Germline loops: CDR1 DFQATT, CDR2 SNEGSKA (reference sequence). CDR3 DNA: TGCAGTGCTAGAGAACGGCGATGGGGATCTCGAGAGACCCAGTACTTC. It specifies CSARERRWGSRETQYF.

In its sample, this clonotype was seen a few times. The gene calls are TRBV19 and TRBJ1-4; 7 bases are shared with TRBD1. Germline values: CDR1 LNHDA, CDR2 SQIVND (reference sequence). Losses at the gene ends were 7 bases for V and 7 bases for J; bases not matched to a gene: 12. This CDR3 has 15 residues. CDR3 DNA sequence: TGTGCCAGTACCAAACGGGACAGCAGGACTGAAAAACTGTTTTTT. Translation gives CASTKRDSRTEKLFF. Supplemented by reference TRBV19 and TRBJ1-4, the full variable domain reads DGGITQSPKYLFRKEGQNVTLSCEQNLNHDAMYWYRQDPGQGLRLIYYSQIVNDFQKGDIAEGYSVSREKKESFPLTVTSAQKNPTAFYLCASTKRDSRTEKLFFGSGTQLSVL.

This chain links TRBV29-1 with TRBJ1-1; possible D gene TRBD1, 5 bases. V was trimmed by 6 bases and J by 8 bases, leaving 10 bases between them. Germline lookup yields CDR1 SQVTM and CDR2 ANQGSEA. The CDR3 totals 10 residues. The CDR3 is CSVATAEAFF. Written as DNA, the CDR3 is TGCAGCGTCGCGACAGCCGAAGCTTTCTTT. The variable domain in full, completed from reference TRBV29-1 and TRBJ1-1, reads SAVISQKPSRDICQRGTSLTIQCQVDSQVTMMFWYRQQPGQSLTLIATANQGSEATYESGFVIDKFPISRPNLTFSTLTVSNMSPEDSSIYLCSVATAEAFFGQGTRLTVV.

There are many counts of this clonotype. This chain uses TRBV13 with TRBJ2-7; 7 nucleotides match TRBD2. This CDR3 spans 14 amino acids. CDR1 PRHDT and CDR2 FYEKMQ come from the germline V gene (reference sequence). V dropped 5 bases and J dropped 3; count of bases not matched to a gene: 7. CDR3: CASSPNRGGYEQYF. The CDR3 nucleotides are TGTGCCAGCAGCCCTAACCGCGGGGGCTACGAGCAGTACTTC.